This T cell receptor (beta chain) came from a study of shared clonotypes between healthy human individuals. Findings of the study overall: Naive CD4 clonotype sharing across a handful of donors was about 5%. Compared with memory subsets, naive subsets generally had larger estimated richness.

As for this clone: Its specificity is not known.

Assay used: immunoSEQ multiplex PCR; TCRdb lists only in-frame clones, some missing. The table records about 2.2 million clones, approximately 92% of them present only once. The naive CD8 population came from CD45RO-negative cells selected for CCR7, without terminally differentiated effector memory CD45RA+ cells. Nashville, Tennessee was home to all donors, each a Caucasian adult. The germline V gene encodes CDR1 LGHNA and CDR2 YSLEER. There are 15 residues in the CDR3. Trimming cost V 0 bases and J 4 bases, with 11 bases left between them. The receptor was derived from a man younger than 30 in good health. Some clones in this sample may be carry-over from other donors' samples. This chain links TRBV4-3 with TRBJ2-3, with TRBD2 as a possible D gene (7 bases). Sequencing was performed on naive CD8+ T cells from PBMCs. CDR3: CASSQDGGGADTQYF. The CDR3 DNA sequence: TGCGCCAGCAGCCAAGATGGGGGGGGCGCAGATACGCAGTATTTT.